Listed here are 26 T cell receptor beta chains from one sample, sequenced in a study of CD8+ T cells in alopecia areata (dated 2018 in TCRdb). Pooled mouse cutaneous lymph node cells were stained for CD4, CD8alpha, NKG2D, NKG2ACE and other markers, then sorted on a BD Influx. Receptor libraries were prepared by the immunoSEQ multiplex PCR assay. For TCR sequencing, RNA was extracted from every sample and reverse transcribed into cDNA to serve as template. In TCRdb, the immuneACCESS table is reduced to in-frame sequences with V and J assigned. These tables do not hold every clone; where another copy was compared, an unresolved V gene accounts for under half, and the others remain unexplained. For this sample, 200,000 to 300,000 clones are listed, none of them singletons. In total, the top ten clones hold 0.9% to 1.5% of the sample. Material: CD4+ T cells sorted from a lymph node. These receptors all stem from a C3H/HeJ mouse with alopecia areata. In terms of MHC, this strain is H2-k.

This clone was detected only a few times. Gene names follow the mouse nomenclature. The read ends 4 residues before the CDR3 terminus; that terminus is restored from the germline J gene. The sample carries other DNA sequences with the same CDR3. The rearrangement links TRBV19 to TRBJ2-3; TRBD1 agrees at 7 bases. Germline V gene sequence: CDR1 FNHDT, CDR2 SITEND (reference sequence). With 4 bases clipped from V and 1 base from J, the junction kept 3 bases outside the gene matches. The CDR3 covers 14 residues. The CDR3 protein is CASSLDRGAETLYF. The sequenced CDR3 bases are TGTGCCAGCAGTCTTGACAGGGGTGCAGAA. The complete variable domain, with remaining parts taken from reference TRBV19 and TRBJ2-3, reads GGIITQTPKFLIGQEGQKLTLKCQQNFNHDTMYWYRQDSGKGLRLIYYSITENDLQKGDLSEGYDASREKKSSFSLTVTSAQKNEMAVFLCASSLDRGAETLYFGSGTRLTVL.

This clone was counted between two and nine times. Genes here carry mouse names. The CDR3 bases that were read are TGTGCCAGCAGTCCTTCACAGGGAAACTATGCT. Translation gives CASSPSQGNYA. The complete CDR3 sequence is CASSPSQGNYAEQFF. The chain carries TRBV19 and TRBJ2-1; D is possibly TRBD1 (6 bases). The read is 4 residues too short to cover the CDR3 end, so that end is filled in from the germline J gene. Per the germline V gene, CDR1 is FNHDT and CDR2 is SITEND (reference sequence). V dropped 4 bases and J dropped 1 base, with 12 bases sitting between them. The CDR3 sequence is 15 residues long.

Turning to this clone: The listed genes are named as in mouse. Coverage ceases 4 residues before the CDR3 finishes, and the germline J gene fills in the end. Other nucleotide sequences in the sample specify the same CDR3. The chain carries TRBV13-3 and TRBJ2-3, with TRBD2 identical over 9 bases. Losses at the gene ends were 5 bases for V and 0 bases for J; bases not matched to a gene: 4. The CDR3 runs 15 residues. The germline gives CDR1 NNHDY, CDR2 SYVADS. The sequenced part of the CDR3 DNA is TGTGCCAGCAGCGGACTGGGGACTAGTGCAGAA. Residues: CASSGLGTSAE. The full CDR3 reads CASSGLGTSAETLYF.

This clone was observed a few times. These gene names are mouse names. The sequenced fragment ends 4 residues before the CDR3 boundary, so the rest is inferred from the germline J gene. The V call is TRBV1, the J call TRBJ1-1; 8 nucleotides agree with TRBD1. Germline V gives CDR1 NSQYPW, CDR2 LRSPGD (reference sequence). This CDR3 comprises 15 residues. J gave up 4 bases and V 2 bases, and 6 bases lay outside the gene matches. CDR3 residues: CTCSASGTGVTEVFF. The sequenced CDR3 bases are TGCACCTGCAGTGCATCCGGGACAGGAGTCACA.

This clone was seen more than once but under ten times. The genes and germline here are from mouse. Read data end 4 residues before the CDR3 end; the end is taken from the germline J gene. The chain combines TRBV13-3 with TRBJ2-2; 9 bases agree with TRBD2. CDR1 is NNHDY, CDR2 SYVADS, per germline. J lost 5 bases, V lost 2 bases, and 4 bases had no gene match. The CDR3 is 15 amino acids. The chain's CDR3 is CASSDWGGRTGQLYF. CDR3 bases read: TGTGCCAGCAGTGACTGGGGGGGTCGAACCGGG.

In its sample, this clone was seen a few times. Germline and genes: mouse. The missing CDR3 end, 4 residues past where the read stops, is filled in from the germline J gene. Different DNA sequences within this sample yield the same CDR3. The J gene is TRBJ2-3, the V gene TRBV19; TRBD1 matches 8 bases. Trimming removed 5 bases from V and 0 bases from J; junction bases left unmatched: 5. Germline-derived CDR1 and CDR2 are FNHDT and SITEND (reference sequence). This CDR3 has 15 amino acids. CDR3 residues: CASSPTGGSAETLYF. The covered CDR3 bases are TGTGCCAGCAGCCCCACAGGGGGAAGTGCAGAA. Combining the CDR3 with reference TRBV19 and TRBJ2-3 gives the whole variable domain GGIITQTPKFLIGQEGQKLTLKCQQNFNHDTMYWYRQDSGKGLRLIYYSITENDLQKGDLSEGYDASREKKSSFSLTVTSAQKNEMAVFLCASSPTGGSAETLYFGSGTRLTVL.

Only a few counts were recorded for this clone. Mouse germline and gene names are used. The sequence runs out 4 residues before the end of the CDR3; the remainder is reconstructed from the germline J gene. The chain joins TRBV19 to TRBJ2-2; 8 nucleotides agree with TRBD2. Germline V gene data show CDR1 as FNHDT and CDR2 as SITEND (reference sequence). The CDR3 length is 16 residues. The ends lost 3 bases at V and 1 base at J; junction bases unmatched: 5. Incomplete CDR3 DNA: TGTGCCAGCAGTAGAGGGGGGGGGCGAAACACCGGG. It is translated as CASSRGGGRNTG. The full CDR3 protein is CASSRGGGRNTGQLYF.

This clone turned up a few times. The gene names here belong to mouse. The read terminates 4 residues before the CDR3 end, so the remaining end is supplied by the germline J gene. This chain joins TRBV13-1 and TRBJ2-3, with TRBD2 as a possible D gene (6 bases). Trimming left V 3 bases short and J 0 bases short, with 8 bases between. Germline CDR1 and CDR2: NSHNY and SYGAGN. This CDR3 comprises 14 residues. The CDR3: CASSGGVSAETLYF. The CDR3 bases that were read are TGTGCCAGCAGTGGGGGGGTTAGTGCAGAA.

This clone was seen a handful of times. The germline and genes are mouse ones. The read ends 4 residues early relative to the CDR3; the germline J gene fills the gap. The chain combines TRBV13-3 with TRBJ2-2, with TRBD2 matching 9 bases. J was trimmed by 2 bases and V by 3 bases; bases with no gene match: 2. This CDR3 contains 15 residues. CDR1 is NNHDY, CDR2 SYVADS, per germline. The covered CDR3 bases are TGTGCCAGCAGTGTTGGACTGGGGAACACCGGG. Amino acids: CASSVGLGNTG. The complete CDR3 sequence is CASSVGLGNTGQLYF.

About this clone itself: Mouse gene names apply. The read falls 4 residues short of the CDR3 end, and the missing part is taken from the germline J gene. J is TRBJ1-2 and V is TRBV13-1, with 9 bases lining up with TRBD1. CDR1 and CDR2 from the germline V gene are NSHNY and SYGAGN. The V gene end was trimmed by 5 bases and the J gene end by 4 bases; junction bases not matched to a gene: 3. This CDR3 is built from 13 residues. The CDR3: CASRATGGSDYTF. The sequenced part of the CDR3 DNA is TGTGCCAGCAGAGCGACAGGGGGCTCC.

This clone showed up just a few times. The germline and genes are mouse ones. The CDR3 end falls 4 residues outside the read, so it is completed with the germline J gene. This chain joins TRBV13-1 and TRBJ2-5; 9 nucleotides line up with TRBD2. The CDR3 loop spans 15 amino acids. V was pared by 3 bases and J by 0 bases, with 2 bases of the junction left unmatched. Germline V CDR1 and CDR2: NSHNY, SYGAGN. The CDR3 sequence is CASSGDWENQDTQYF. The DNA read from the CDR3 is TGTGCCAGCAGTGGGGACTGGGAAAACCAAGAC.

This clone was seen a handful of times. Genes and germline come from the mouse. The sequence runs out 4 residues before the end of the CDR3; the remainder is reconstructed from the germline J gene. The chain links TRBV14 to TRBJ2-3; 9 nucleotides agree with TRBD2. CDR1 and CDR2 from the germline V gene are SGHDT and FRDEAV. V lost 5 bases, J lost 0 bases, and 4 bases stayed unmatched. The CDR3 consists of 15 residues. The DNA read from the CDR3 is TGTGCCAGCAGAAGACTGGGGGCTAGTGCAGAA. It yields the protein CASRRLGASAE. The whole CDR3 protein reads CASRRLGASAETLYF.

This clone was picked up a small number of times. Mouse germline and gene names are used. The read ends 4 residues before the CDR3 terminus; that terminus is restored from the germline J gene. The rearrangement uses TRBV5 and TRBJ2-5; 8 bases fit TRBD1. The germline CDR1 and CDR2 sequences are LGHNA and YNLKQL (reference sequence). The CDR3 is 15 amino acids. V was clipped by 4 bases and J by 1 base; unmatched bases: 4. The covered CDR3 bases are TGTGCCAGCAGCCCCCGGACAGGGTACCAAGAC. Its protein is CASSPRTGYQD. The complete CDR3 protein is CASSPRTGYQDTQYF.

Worth noting for this clone: Genes and germline are mouse. The CDR3 end falls 4 residues outside the read, so it is completed with the germline J gene. In the same sample, other DNA sequences code for this CDR3. The V gene is TRBV5, the J gene TRBJ2-7, with 9 bases aligning to TRBD2. Germline values: CDR1 LGHNA, CDR2 YNLKQL (reference sequence). This CDR3 spans 13 amino acids. The part of the CDR3 DNA that was read is TGTGCCAGCAGCCAAACTGGGGGGAAT. This translates into CASSQTGGN. The full CDR3 protein reads CASSQTGGNEQYF.

Worth noting for this clone: The genes and germline here are from mouse. From the germline J gene comes the end of the CDR3, since the read stops 4 residues before it. J is TRBJ1-2 and V is TRBV13-1; a possible D gene is TRBD1 (6 bases). The CDR3 extends over 14 amino acids. Trimming cost V 5 bases and J 0 bases, with 11 bases left between them. Germline loops: CDR1 NSHNY, CDR2 SYGAGN. The part of the CDR3 DNA that was read is TGTGCCAGCAGGGGGACAAAAACAAACTCC. Protein sequence: CASRGTKTNS. The entire CDR3 reads CASRGTKTNSDYTF.

In regard to this clone: Gene labels here are mouse ones. Read data end 4 residues before the CDR3 end; the end is taken from the germline J gene. Additional DNA sequences in this sample encode the identical CDR3. The V gene is TRBV31, the J gene TRBJ1-2, with D perhaps TRBD1 (5 bases). Germline V gene data show CDR1 as GKSSPN and CDR2 as SITVG. Between the trimmed V and J ends, which lost 0 bases and 1 base, there was a span of 9 bases. The CDR3 loop spans 14 amino acids. CDR3 bases read: TGTGCCTGGAGTCTCTGGACAAAAAACTCC. This translates into CAWSLWTKNS. The entire CDR3 reads CAWSLWTKNSDYTF.

This clone was counted only a few times. Genes and germline are mouse. The CDR3 end lies 4 residues beyond the end of the read and is filled in from the germline J gene. The sample has other DNA sequences that encode this CDR3 too. This chain joins TRBV13-1 and TRBJ2-1; D perhaps matches TRBD2 (6 bases). The V and J ends lost 0 bases and 2 bases respectively, with 9 bases between them. The germline gives CDR1 NSHNY, CDR2 SYGAGN. The CDR3 totals 15 residues. The covered CDR3 bases are TGTGCCAGCAGTGATGCACGGGGGGACTATGCT. Protein: CASSDARGDYA. In full, the CDR3 reads CASSDARGDYAEQFF.

This clone was seen only a few times. Gene names and germline refer to mouse. The CDR3 end lies 4 residues beyond the end of the read and is filled in from the germline J gene. The chain employs TRBV5 and TRBJ2-1; weak D call: TRBD2 (6 bases). This CDR3 has 13 residues. The germline gives CDR1 LGHNA, CDR2 YNLKQL (reference sequence). The CDR3 spells CASSAPLGAEQFF. The DNA read from the CDR3 is TGTGCCAGCAGCGCTCCTCTGGGGGCT.

This clone was seen a few times. The genes are named according to mouse. The read is 4 residues too short to cover the CDR3 end, so that end is filled in from the germline J gene. The V and J genes are TRBV19 and TRBJ1-2, with TRBD1 as a possible D gene (5 bases). Per germline, CDR1 FNHDT and CDR2 SITEND (reference sequence). The CDR3 length is 13 residues. The V gene lost 3 bases and the J gene lost 2 bases, with 8 bases spanning the gap. CDR3 amino acids: CASSTRVNSDYTF. Partial CDR3 DNA: TGTGCCAGCAGTACCAGGGTTAACTCC.

A note on this clone: Genes and germline are mouse. The sequenced fragment ends 4 residues before the CDR3 boundary, so the rest is inferred from the germline J gene. The chain joins TRBV13-1 to TRBJ2-3; 9 positions match TRBD2. The CDR3 consists of 15 residues. Trimming removed 6 bases from V and 0 bases from J; junction bases left unmatched: 5. Germline CDR1 is NSHNY and CDR2 is SYGAGN. The CDR3 loop is CASKLGGTSAETLYF. The CDR3 DNA, read in part, is TGTGCCAGCAAACTGGGGGGAACTAGTGCAGAA.

This clone was picked up a small number of times. Here the gene names and germline are mouse. Read data end 4 residues before the CDR3 end; the end is taken from the germline J gene. The genes are TRBV13-3 and TRBJ2-5; a weak D match, TRBD1 (6 bases). The CDR3 contains 14 residues. Germline lookup yields CDR1 NNHDY and CDR2 SYVADS. Trimming pared 4 bases from V and 1 base from J, leaving 10 bases between. CDR3 DNA (partial): TGTGCCAGCAGTTTACAGGGTTACCAAGAC. Protein product: CASSLQGYQD. The complete CDR3 protein is CASSLQGYQDTQYF.

This clone has a handful of counts. All gene names here are mouse names. The read comes to an end 3 residues before the CDR3 does, leaving the germline J gene to fill in the end. The gene calls are TRBV13-2 and TRBJ1-6, with TRBD1 matching 8 bases. TRBJ1-6 qualifies as an ORF whose function is uncertain. This CDR3 region has 16 residues. Germline CDR1 reads NNHNN; CDR2 reads SYGAGS (reference sequence). With 2 bases clipped from V and 7 bases from J, the junction kept 8 bases outside the gene matches. The CDR3 spells CASGEGAGGRNSPLYF. Partial CDR3 DNA: TGTGCCAGCGGTGAAGGGGCAGGGGGCAGGAATTCGCCC.

Comments on this clone: The listed genes are named as in mouse. The read ends 3 residues early relative to the CDR3; the germline J gene fills the gap. The same CDR3 is also encoded by other DNA sequences in this sample. This chain uses TRBV13-1 with TRBJ1-6; D is unresolved. TRBJ1-6 is labeled an ORF, and its function is uncertain. Germline CDR1 reads NSHNY; CDR2 reads SYGAGN. Trimming took 2 bases from V and 2 from J, leaving 5 bases between them. The CDR3 has 14 residues. CDR3 sequence reads: CASSEDTYNSPLYF. The CDR3 bases that were read are TGTGCCAGCAGTGAAGACACCTATAATTCGCCC.

In the case of this clone: Any gene name here is a mouse gene name. The CDR3 end falls 4 residues outside the read, so it is completed with the germline J gene. The V gene is TRBV17, the J gene TRBJ2-7; TRBD1 matches 7 bases. The CDR3 totals 16 residues. V lost 0 bases, J lost 0 bases, and 5 bases stayed unmatched. Per the germline V gene, CDR1 is MNHDT and CDR2 is YYDKIL. CDR3 DNA, as far as it was read: TGTGCTAGCAGTAGAGATAGGCGGGACAGCTCCTAT. Residues: CASSRDRRDSSY. The whole CDR3 sequence is CASSRDRRDSSYEQYF.

This clone was observed a few times. Germline and genes here are mouse. The CDR3 end falls 3 residues outside the read, so it is completed with the germline J gene. V and J are TRBV5 and TRBJ1-6; TRBD1 might be the D (5 bases). TRBJ1-6 is flagged as an ORF with uncertain function. The V end lost 4 bases, the J end lost 7 bases, and 8 bases lay between the germline ends. The CDR3 has 13 residues. CDR1 is LGHNA and CDR2 is YNLKQL in the germline V gene (reference sequence). CDR3 DNA (partial): TGTGCCAGCAGCCCCCGACAGAATTCGCCC. It codes for CASSPRQNSP. The whole CDR3 protein reads CASSPRQNSPLYF.

The sample holds a few counts of this clone. Gene and germline names: mouse. Read coverage stops 4 residues before the CDR3 terminus; the germline J gene supplies the remainder. This rearrangement joins TRBV19 to TRBJ2-7; D possibly corresponds to TRBD1 (5 bases). The V gene's germline CDR1 is FNHDT and CDR2 SITEND (reference sequence). This CDR3 is 13 amino acids long. V was shortened by 5 bases and J by 0 bases, with 9 bases between the two germline ends. CDR3: CASSRASSYEQYF. The sequenced part of the CDR3 DNA is TGTGCCAGCAGCAGGGCAAGCTCCTAT.